The clone carrying this TCR beta chain has only a few counts. What it binds is unknown. This record comes from a study of beta chain features in type 1 diabetes. Study-level information: Some 99 million sorted cells were examined across all samples. General study findings and limits: Naive, central memory and Treg TCRB repertoires seemed to resemble each other more closely in patients than they did in healthy donors. Among patients with Type 1 diabetes, TCRB CDR3s were moderately but significantly shorter in every one of the four CD4+ subsets.

Only one heparinised blood draw was taken per donor, and its volume averaged approximately 100 mL. There are 16 residues in the CDR3. Trimming removed 2 bases from V and 0 bases from J; junction bases left unmatched: 7. Germline V gives CDR1 MDHEN, CDR2 SYDVKM. Every bit of the isolated RNA underwent reverse transcription, so sequencing read expressed TCRB transcripts. Profiling relied on immunoSEQ multiplex PCR, and the TCRdb table lists in-frame clones only, not all of them. The sample comprises 140,000 to 150,000 clones, over 9.5% of which are singletons, and 1% to 1.5% rests with the top ten. The rearrangement joins TRBV28 to TRBJ2-7; 7 bases align to TRBD1. The clonotype originates from a man between 18 and 29 years old in good health. The sample taken for sequencing was naive CD4+ T cells from blood. The CDR3 sequence: CASSLAPYRGSYEQYF. Here the CDR3 DNA reads TGTGCCAGCAGTTTAGCCCCATACAGGGGCTCCTACGAGCAGTACTTC.